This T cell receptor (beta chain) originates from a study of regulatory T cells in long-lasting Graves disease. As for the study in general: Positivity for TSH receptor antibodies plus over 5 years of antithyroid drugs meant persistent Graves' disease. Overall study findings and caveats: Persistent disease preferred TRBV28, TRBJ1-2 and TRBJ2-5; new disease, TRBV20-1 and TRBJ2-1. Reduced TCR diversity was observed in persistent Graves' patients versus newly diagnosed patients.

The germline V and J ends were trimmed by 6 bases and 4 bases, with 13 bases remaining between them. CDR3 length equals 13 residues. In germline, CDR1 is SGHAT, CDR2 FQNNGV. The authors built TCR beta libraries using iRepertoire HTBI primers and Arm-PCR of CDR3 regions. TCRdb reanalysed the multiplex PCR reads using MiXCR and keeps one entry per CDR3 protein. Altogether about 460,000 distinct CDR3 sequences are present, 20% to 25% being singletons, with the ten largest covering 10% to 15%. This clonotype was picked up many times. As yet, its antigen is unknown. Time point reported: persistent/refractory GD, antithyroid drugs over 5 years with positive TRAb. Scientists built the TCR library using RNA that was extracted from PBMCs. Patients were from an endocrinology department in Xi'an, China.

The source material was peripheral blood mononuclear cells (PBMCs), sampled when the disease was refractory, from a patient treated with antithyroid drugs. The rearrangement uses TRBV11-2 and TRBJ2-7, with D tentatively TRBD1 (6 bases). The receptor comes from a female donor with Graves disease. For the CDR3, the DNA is TGTGCCAGCAGTAGACAGGTGCTATACGAGCAGTACTTC. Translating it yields CASSRQVLYEQYF.